The T cell receptor (beta chain) described here comes from a study of shared clonotypes between healthy human individuals. Profiled with immunoSEQ multiplex PCR; TCRdb holds only in-frame clones, not every one. The repertoire consists of over 2 million clones, with less than 95% occurring once and the leading ten covering 0.3% to 0.4%. Germline assignment: CDR1 MNHNS and CDR2 SASEGT. Trimming pared 5 bases from V and 4 bases from J, leaving 15 bases between. This CDR3 is built from 15 residues. Input material: naive CD4+ T cells from PBMCs. Sample subset: CD45RA+ positively selected. This TCR derives from a young man in good health. Some clones in this sample may be carry-over from other donors' samples. V usage is TRBV6-1 and J usage is TRBJ2-1, with a weak D call TRBD2 (6 bases). The DNA for the CDR3 is TGTGCCAGCAGTCCCCTCAGGGCGGGATACAATGAGCAGTTCTTC. Translated: CASSPLRAGYNEQFF.